Presented here are 6 T cell receptor beta chains from one specimen sequenced in a study of cytomegalovirus exposure and HLA in healthy donors. The PCR contained 60 Vbeta and 13 Jbeta primers. TCRdb keeps only in-frame clones here, not all; method: immunoSEQ multiplex PCR. The sample includes 80,000 to 100,000 clones, roughly four fifths of them seen just once. Sequencing was performed on PBMCs. These receptor sequences come from a man between 40 and 49 years old in good health and CMV-seropositive.

The chain couples TRBV6-5 to TRBJ1-5; 7 bases line up with TRBD1. Germline V gene sequence: CDR1 MNHEY, CDR2 SVGAGI. The CDR3 has 13 residues. Germline trimming cut 6 bases from V and 7 bases from J; bases unmatched to any gene: 6. CDR3 residues: CASRETGSQPQHF. In nucleotides, the CDR3 is TGTGCCAGCAGGGAGACAGGGAGCCAGCCCCAGCATTTT.

The rearrangement links TRBV5-1 to TRBJ2-5, with D maybe TRBD1 (6 bases). This CDR3 spans 13 amino acids. The V end was cut by 4 bases, the J end by 2 bases, with 9 bases between. Germline V gives CDR1 SGHRS, CDR2 YFSETQ. The CDR3 is CASSVQGQETQYF. The CDR3 DNA is TGCGCCAGCAGCGTCCAGGGGCAAGAGACCCAGTACTTC. The full variable domain, with the rest looked up from reference TRBV5-1 and TRBJ2-5, is KAGVTQTPRYLIKTRGQQVTLSCSPISGHRSVSWYQQTPGQGLQFLFEYFSETQRNKGNFPGRFSGRQFSNSRSEMNVSTLELGDSALYLCASSVQGQETQYFGPGTRLLVL.

The rearrangement links TRBV29-1 to TRBJ1-1; 9 nucleotides agree with TRBD1. Trimming at V came to 1 base and at J to 0 bases, leaving 6 bases not matched to a gene. The germline V gene has CDR1 SQVTM and CDR2 ANQGSEA. This CDR3 has 16 amino acids. The CDR3 sequence is CSVEAGQGGMNTEAFF. CDR3 sequence (DNA): TGCAGCGTTGAAGCGGGACAGGGAGGTATGAACACTGAAGCTTTCTTT.

This chain joins TRBV10-1 and TRBJ2-2; TRBD1 aligns across 12 bases. The CDR3 is 18 amino acids. Germline CDR1 is WNHNN and CDR2 is SYGVQD (reference sequence). Losses at the gene ends were 3 bases for V and 6 bases for J; bases not matched to a gene: 11. CDR3 amino acids: CASSDRVDGTGGSGELFF. The CDR3 DNA follows: TGCGCCAGCAGTGATCGGGTGGACGGGACAGGGGGCTCCGGGGAGCTGTTTTTT.

V is TRBV9 and J is TRBJ2-2; TRBD1 matches 10 bases. The CDR3 runs 16 residues. Trimming cost V 4 bases and J 7 bases; bases outside gene matches: 10. Germline V gene lookup returns CDR1 SGDLS and CDR2 YYNGEE. The CDR3 protein is CASSPRRTGGSGELFF. The CDR3 nucleotides are TGTGCCAGCAGCCCCCGGAGGACAGGGGGGAGCGGGGAGCTGTTTTTT.

This chain connects TRBV6-5 to TRBJ1-1; 10 positions match TRBD1. V lost 6 bases, J lost 5 bases, and 3 bases stayed unmatched. Germline V gene data show CDR1 as MNHEY and CDR2 as SVGAGI. The CDR3 is 13 amino acids. The CDR3 nucleotides read TGTGCCAGCAGAGGGACAGGGGAAACTGAAGCTTTCTTT. Amino acids: CASRGTGETEAFF.